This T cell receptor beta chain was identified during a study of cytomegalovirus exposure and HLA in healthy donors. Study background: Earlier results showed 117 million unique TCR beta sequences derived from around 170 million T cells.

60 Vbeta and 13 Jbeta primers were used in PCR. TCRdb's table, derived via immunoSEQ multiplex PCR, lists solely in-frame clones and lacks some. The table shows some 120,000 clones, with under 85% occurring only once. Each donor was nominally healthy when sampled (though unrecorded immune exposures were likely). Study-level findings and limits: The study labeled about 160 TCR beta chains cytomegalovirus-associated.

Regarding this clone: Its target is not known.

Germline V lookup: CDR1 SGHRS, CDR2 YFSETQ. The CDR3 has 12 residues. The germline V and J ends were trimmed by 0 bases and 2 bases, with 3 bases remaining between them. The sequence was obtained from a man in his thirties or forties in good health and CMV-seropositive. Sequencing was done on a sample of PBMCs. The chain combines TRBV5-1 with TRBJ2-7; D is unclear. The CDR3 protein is CASSLVAYEQYF. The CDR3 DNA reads TGCGCCAGCAGCTTGGTAGCCTACGAGCAGTACTTC. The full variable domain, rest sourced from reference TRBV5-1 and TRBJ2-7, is KAGVTQTPRYLIKTRGQQVTLSCSPISGHRSVSWYQQTPGQGLQFLFEYFSETQRNKGNFPGRFSGRQFSNSRSEMNVSTLELGDSALYLCASSLVAYEQYFGPGTRLTVT.